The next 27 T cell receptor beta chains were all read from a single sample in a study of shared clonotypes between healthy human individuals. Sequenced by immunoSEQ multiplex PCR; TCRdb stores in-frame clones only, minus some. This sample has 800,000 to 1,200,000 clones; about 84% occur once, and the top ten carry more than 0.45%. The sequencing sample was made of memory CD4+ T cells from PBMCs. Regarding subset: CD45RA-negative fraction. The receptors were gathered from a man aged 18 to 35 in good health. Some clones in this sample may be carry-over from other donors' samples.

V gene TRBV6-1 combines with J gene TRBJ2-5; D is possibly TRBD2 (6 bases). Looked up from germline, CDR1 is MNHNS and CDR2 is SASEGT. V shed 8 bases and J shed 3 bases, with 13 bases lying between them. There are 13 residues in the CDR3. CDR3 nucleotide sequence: TGTGCCAGCGGGGGGACGCCGAAAGAGACCCAGTACTTC. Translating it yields CASGGTPKETQYF.

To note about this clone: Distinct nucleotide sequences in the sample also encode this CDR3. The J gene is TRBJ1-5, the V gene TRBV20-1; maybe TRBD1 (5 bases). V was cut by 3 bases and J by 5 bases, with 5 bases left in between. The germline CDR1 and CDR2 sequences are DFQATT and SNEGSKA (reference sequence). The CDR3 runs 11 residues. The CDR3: CSARGDQPQHF. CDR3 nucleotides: TGCAGTGCTAGGGGGGATCAGCCCCAGCATTTT.

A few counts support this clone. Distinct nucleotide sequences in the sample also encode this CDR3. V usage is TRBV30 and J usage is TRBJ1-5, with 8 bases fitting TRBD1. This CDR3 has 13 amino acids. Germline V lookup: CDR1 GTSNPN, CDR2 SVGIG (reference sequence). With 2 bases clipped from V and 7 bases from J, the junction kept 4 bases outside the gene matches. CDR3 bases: TGTGCCTGGAGTACAGGGGGTGGGCAGCCCCAGCATTTT. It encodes CAWSTGGGQPQHF.

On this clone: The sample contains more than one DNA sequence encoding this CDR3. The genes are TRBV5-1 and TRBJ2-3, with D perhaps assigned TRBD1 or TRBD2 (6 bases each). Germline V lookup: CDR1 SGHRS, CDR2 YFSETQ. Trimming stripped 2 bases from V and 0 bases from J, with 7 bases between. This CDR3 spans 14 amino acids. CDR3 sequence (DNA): TGCGCCAGCAGCTTCGGGGGCAGCACAGATACGCAGTATTTT. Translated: CASSFGGSTDTQYF. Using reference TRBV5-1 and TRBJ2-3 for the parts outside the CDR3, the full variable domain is KAGVTQTPRYLIKTRGQQVTLSCSPISGHRSVSWYQQTPGQGLQFLFEYFSETQRNKGNFPGRFSGRQFSNSRSEMNVSTLELGDSALYLCASSFGGSTDTQYFGPGTRLTVL.

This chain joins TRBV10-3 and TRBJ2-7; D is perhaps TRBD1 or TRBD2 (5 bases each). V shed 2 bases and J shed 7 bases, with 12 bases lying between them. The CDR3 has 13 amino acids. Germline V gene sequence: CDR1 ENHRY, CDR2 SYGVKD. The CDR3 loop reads CAISEGGSGEQYF. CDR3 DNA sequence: TGTGCCATCAGTGAGGGGGGTTCGGGAGAGCAGTACTTC.

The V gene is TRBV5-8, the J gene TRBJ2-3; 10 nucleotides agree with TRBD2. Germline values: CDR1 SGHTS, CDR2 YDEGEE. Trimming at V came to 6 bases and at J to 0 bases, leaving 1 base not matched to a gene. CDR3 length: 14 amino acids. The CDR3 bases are TGTGCCAGCACTAGCGGGGGAAGCACAGATACGCAGTATTTT. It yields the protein CASTSGGSTDTQYF.

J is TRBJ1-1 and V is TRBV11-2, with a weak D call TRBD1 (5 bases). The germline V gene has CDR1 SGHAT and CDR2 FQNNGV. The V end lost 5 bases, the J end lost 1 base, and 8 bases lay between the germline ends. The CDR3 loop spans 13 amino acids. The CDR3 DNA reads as TGTGCCAGCAGCCGGGGGAGGAACACTGAAGCTTTCTTT. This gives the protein CASSRGRNTEAFF. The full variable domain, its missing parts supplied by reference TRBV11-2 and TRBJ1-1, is EAGVAQSPRYKIIEKRQSVAFWCNPISGHATLYWYQQILGQGPKLLIQFQNNGVVDDSQLPKDRFSAERLKGVDSTLKIQPAKLEDSAVYLCASSRGRNTEAFFGQGTRLTVV.

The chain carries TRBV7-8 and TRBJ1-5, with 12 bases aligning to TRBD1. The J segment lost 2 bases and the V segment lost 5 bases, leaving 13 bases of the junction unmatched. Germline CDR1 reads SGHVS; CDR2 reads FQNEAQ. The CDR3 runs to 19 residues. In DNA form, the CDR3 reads TGTGCCAGCAGCCTTGGTGGGACAGGGGGCCTGAAAGGCAATCAGCCCCAGCATTTT. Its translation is CASSLGGTGGLKGNQPQHF.

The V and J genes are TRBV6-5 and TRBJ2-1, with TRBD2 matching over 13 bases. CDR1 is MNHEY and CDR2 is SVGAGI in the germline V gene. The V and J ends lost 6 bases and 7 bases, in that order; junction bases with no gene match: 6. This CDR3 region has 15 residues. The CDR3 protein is CASRPGTSGTNEQFF. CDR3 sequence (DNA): TGTGCCAGCAGACCTGGGACTAGCGGGACTAATGAGCAGTTCTTC.

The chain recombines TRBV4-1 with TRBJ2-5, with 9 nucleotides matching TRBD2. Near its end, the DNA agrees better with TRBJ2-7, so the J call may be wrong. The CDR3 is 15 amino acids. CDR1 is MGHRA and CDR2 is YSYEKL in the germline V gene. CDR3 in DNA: TGCGCCAGCAGCCAACCCGGACTAGCGCCATACGAGCAGTACTTC. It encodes CASSQPGLAPYEQYF.

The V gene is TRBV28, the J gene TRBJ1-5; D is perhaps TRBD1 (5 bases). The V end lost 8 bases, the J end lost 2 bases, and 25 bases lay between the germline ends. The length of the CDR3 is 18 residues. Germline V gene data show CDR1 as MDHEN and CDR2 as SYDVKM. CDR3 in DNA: TGTGCCAGCTCCACCCCAAGCGGACATCTTAGGGGCAATCAGCCCCAGCATTTT. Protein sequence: CASSTPSGHLRGNQPQHF.

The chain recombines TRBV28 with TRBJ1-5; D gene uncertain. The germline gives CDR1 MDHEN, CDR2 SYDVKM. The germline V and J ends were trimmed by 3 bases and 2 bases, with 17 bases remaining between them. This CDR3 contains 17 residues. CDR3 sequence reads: CASSFFGVSYGNQPQHF. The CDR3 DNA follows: TGTGCCAGCAGTTTTTTTGGGGTATCATATGGCAATCAGCCCCAGCATTTT. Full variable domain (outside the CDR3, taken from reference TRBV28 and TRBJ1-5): DVKVTQSSRYLVKRTGEKVFLECVQDMDHENMFWYRQDPGLGLRLIYFSYDVKMKEKGDIPEGYSVSREKKERFSLILESASTNQTSMYLCASSFFGVSYGNQPQHFGDGTRLSIL.

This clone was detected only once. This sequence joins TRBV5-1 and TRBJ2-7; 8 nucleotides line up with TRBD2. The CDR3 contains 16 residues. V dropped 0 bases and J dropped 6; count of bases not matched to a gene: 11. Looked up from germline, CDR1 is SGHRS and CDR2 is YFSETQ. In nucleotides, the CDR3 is TGCGCCAGCAGCTTGGCCAACCCGGGACTAGGAGGCGAGCAGTACTTC. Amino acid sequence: CASSLANPGLGGEQYF.

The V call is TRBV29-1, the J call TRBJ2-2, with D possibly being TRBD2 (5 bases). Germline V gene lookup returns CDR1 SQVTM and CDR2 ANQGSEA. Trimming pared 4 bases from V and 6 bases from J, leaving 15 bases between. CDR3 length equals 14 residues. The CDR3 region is CSVAGMWEPGELFF. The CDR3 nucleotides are TGCAGCGTTGCGGGTATGTGGGAGCCCGGGGAGCTGTTTTTT.

The CDR3 DNA is TGCGCCAGCAGCTCCGGACGGAATGGGAGAGAGACCCAGTACTTC. Translated: CASSSGRNGRETQYF. The chain employs TRBV5-1 and TRBJ2-5; possible D gene TRBD2, 5 bases. The CDR3 consists of 15 residues. Germline V gives CDR1 SGHRS, CDR2 YFSETQ. The ends were cut back, 3 bases at V and 4 bases at J, with 16 bases in the middle.

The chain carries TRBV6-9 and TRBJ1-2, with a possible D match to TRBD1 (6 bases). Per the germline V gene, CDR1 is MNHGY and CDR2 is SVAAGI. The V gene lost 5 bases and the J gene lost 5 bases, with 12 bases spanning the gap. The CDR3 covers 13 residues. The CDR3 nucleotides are TGTGCCAGCAGTGCCTCGGGGACATATGGCTACACCTTC. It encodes CASSASGTYGYTF.

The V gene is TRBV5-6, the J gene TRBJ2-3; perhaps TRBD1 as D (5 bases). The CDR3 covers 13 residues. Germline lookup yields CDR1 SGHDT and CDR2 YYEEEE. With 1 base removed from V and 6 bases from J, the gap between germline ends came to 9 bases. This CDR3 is CASSLTGSDTQYF. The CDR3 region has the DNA TGTGCCAGCAGCTTGACAGGTAGCGATACGCAGTATTTT.

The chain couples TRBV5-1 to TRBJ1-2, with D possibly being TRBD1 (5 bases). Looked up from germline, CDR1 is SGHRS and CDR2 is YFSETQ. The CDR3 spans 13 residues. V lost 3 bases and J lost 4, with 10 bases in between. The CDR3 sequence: CASSSTDRYGYTF. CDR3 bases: TGCGCCAGCAGCTCGACAGATCGCTATGGCTACACCTTC.

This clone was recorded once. CDR3 DNA: TGTGCCAGCAGTTTTAAGGCAGGGTATAGCAATCAGCCCCAGCATTTT. Translated: CASSFKAGYSNQPQHF. The chain uses TRBV28 and TRBJ1-5, with D perhaps TRBD1 (5 bases). This CDR3 contains 16 residues. V shed 3 bases and J shed 0 bases, with 12 bases lying between them. Looked up from germline, CDR1 is MDHEN and CDR2 is SYDVKM.

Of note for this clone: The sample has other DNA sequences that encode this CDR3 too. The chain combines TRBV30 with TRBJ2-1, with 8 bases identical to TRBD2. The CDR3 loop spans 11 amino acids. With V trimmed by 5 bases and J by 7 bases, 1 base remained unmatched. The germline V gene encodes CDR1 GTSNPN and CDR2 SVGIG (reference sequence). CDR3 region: CAWAGGNEQFF. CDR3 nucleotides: TGTGCCTGGGCGGGGGGAAATGAGCAGTTCTTC.

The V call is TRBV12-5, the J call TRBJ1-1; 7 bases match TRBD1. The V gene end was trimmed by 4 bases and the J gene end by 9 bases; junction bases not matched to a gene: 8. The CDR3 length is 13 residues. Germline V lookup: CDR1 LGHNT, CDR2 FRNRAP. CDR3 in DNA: TGTGCTAGTGGTTCGCCGTTGACAGGGAAAGCTTTCTTT. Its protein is CASGSPLTGKAFF.

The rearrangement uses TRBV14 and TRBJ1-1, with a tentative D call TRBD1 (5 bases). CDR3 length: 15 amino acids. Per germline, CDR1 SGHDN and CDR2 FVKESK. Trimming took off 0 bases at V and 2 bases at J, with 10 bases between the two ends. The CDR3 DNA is TGTGCCAGCAGCCAAGAGGGCAGGGCCAACACTGAAGCTTTCTTT. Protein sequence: CASSQEGRANTEAFF.

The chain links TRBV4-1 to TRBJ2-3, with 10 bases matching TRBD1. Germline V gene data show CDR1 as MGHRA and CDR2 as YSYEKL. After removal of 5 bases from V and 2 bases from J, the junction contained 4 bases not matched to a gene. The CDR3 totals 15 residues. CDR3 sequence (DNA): TGCGCCAGCAGCGGACGACAGGGGGCCACAGATACGCAGTATTTT. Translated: CASSGRQGATDTQYF.

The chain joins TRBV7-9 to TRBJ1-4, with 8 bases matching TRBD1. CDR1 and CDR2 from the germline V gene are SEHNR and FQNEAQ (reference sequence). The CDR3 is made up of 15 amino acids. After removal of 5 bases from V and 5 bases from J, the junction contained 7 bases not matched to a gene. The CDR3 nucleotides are TGTGCCAGCAGCCCGGGACAGGCCGGAAATGAAAAACTGTTTTTT. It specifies CASSPGQAGNEKLFF.

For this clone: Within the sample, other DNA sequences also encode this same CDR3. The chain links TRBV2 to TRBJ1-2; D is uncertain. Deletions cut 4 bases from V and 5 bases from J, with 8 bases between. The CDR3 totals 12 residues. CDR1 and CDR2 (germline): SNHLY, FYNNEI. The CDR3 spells CASSGRSYGYTF. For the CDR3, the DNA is TGTGCCAGCAGTGGACGGTCATATGGCTACACCTTC.

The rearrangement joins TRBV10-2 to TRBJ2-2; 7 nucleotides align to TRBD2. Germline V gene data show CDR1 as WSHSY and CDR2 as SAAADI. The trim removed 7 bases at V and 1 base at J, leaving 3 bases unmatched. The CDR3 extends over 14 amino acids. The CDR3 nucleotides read TGCGCCAGCAATATAGCGGGGAACACCGGGGAGCTGTTTTTT. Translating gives CASNIAGNTGELFF.

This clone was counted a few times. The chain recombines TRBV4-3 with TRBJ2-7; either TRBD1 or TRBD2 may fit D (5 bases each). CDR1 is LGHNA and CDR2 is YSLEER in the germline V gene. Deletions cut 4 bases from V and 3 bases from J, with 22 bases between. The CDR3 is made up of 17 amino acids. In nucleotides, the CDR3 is TGCGCCAGCAGCCGCCTAGTGGGGGTGAATACTGGCTACGAGCAGTACTTC. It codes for CASSRLVGVNTGYEQYF.